This passage covers 11 T cell receptor beta chains from one sample sequenced in a study of regulatory T cells in long-lasting Graves disease. Time point here: newly diagnosed GD, antithyroid drugs for less than 3 months. After RNA was extracted from PBMCs, the TCR library was made from it. Arm-PCR of CDR3 regions with iRepertoire HTBI primers generated TCR beta libraries. MiXCR, run by TCRdb on the multiplex PCR reads, gives a single entry per CDR3 protein. The table has 400,000 to 500,000 distinct CDR3 sequences, 15% seen once; the top ten hold around 15%. This sample also belongs to another study, concerning T cells in Graves' hyperthyroidism and ophthalmopathy.

Material: peripheral blood mononuclear cells (PBMCs), obtained at new diagnosis, from a patient treated with antithyroid drugs. These receptors originate from a woman aged 25-40 years with Graves disease.

This clonotype was picked up a small number of times. This chain uses TRBV30 with TRBJ1-2; TRBD1 might be the D (5 bases). The germline CDR1 and CDR2 sequences are GTSNPN and SVGIG (reference sequence). This CDR3 comprises 12 residues. Trimming pared 2 bases from V and 7 bases from J, leaving 11 bases between. CDR3 sequence reads: CAWSQGRGGYTF. The CDR3 DNA reads as TGTGCCTGGAGTCAGGGCCGGGGTGGCTACACCTTC.

This clonotype occurred a few times. The V gene is TRBV7-6, the J gene TRBJ2-5; 8 bases are shared with TRBD1. The germline gives CDR1 SGHVS, CDR2 FNYEAQ. V lost 1 base and J lost 2; bases outside the gene matches: 6. The CDR3 is 16 amino acids. In DNA, the CDR3 is TGTGCCAGCAGCTTAGGCCCGCGGACAGGGCAAGAGACCCAGTACTTC. It codes for CASSLGPRTGQETQYF. Complete variable domain (other parts from reference TRBV7-6 and TRBJ2-5): GAGVSQSPRYKVTKRGQDVALRCDPISGHVSLYWYRQALGQGPEFLTYFNYEAQQDKSGLPNDRFSAERPEGSISTLTIQRTEQRDSAMYRCASSLGPRTGQETQYFGPGTRLLVL.

Comments on this clonotype: A clone one base away is much larger, so this may be a read error. The J gene is TRBJ2-2, the V gene TRBV28, with D perhaps given as TRBD1 or TRBD2 (8 bases each). The CDR3 sequence is 16 residues long. CDR1 and CDR2 from the germline V gene are MDHEN and SYDVKM. CDR3 in amino acids: CASSQGAGGLTGELVF. CDR3 nucleotide sequence: TGTGCCAGCAGTCAGGGGGCGGGAGGACTCACCGGGGAGCTGGTTTTT.

The CDR3 DNA follows: TGTGCCAGCTCACCAAGCGCTGAGGGGACCCAGTACTTC. Residues: CASSPSAEGTQYF. The chain recombines TRBV18 with TRBJ2-5; D possibly corresponds to TRBD2 (5 bases). From germline, CDR1 is KGHSH and CDR2 LQKENI. This CDR3 has 13 amino acids. Trimming took off 2 bases at V and 7 bases at J, with 11 bases between the two ends.

With regard to this clonotype: Compared with germline, one end of the junction differs, possibly owing to a read error. The chain couples TRBV9 to TRBJ2-2, with D maybe TRBD1 (7 bases). CDR1 and CDR2 from the germline V gene are SGDLS and YYNGEE. CDR3 length: 14 residues. CDR3 DNA: TGTGCCAGCAAGGGGCCAGGGGGATCCGGGGGGCTGTTTTTT. The encoded protein is CASKGPGGSGGLFF.

The J gene is TRBJ1-1, the V gene TRBV5-4; D is perhaps TRBD1 (5 bases). Deletions cut 3 bases from V and 7 bases from J, with 13 bases between. The V gene's germline CDR1 is SGHNT and CDR2 YYREEE (reference sequence). This CDR3 is 13 amino acids long. CDR3 in amino acids: CASSYWGPGEAFF. In DNA form, the CDR3 reads TGTGCCAGCAGCTACTGGGGCCCCGGTGAAGCTTTCTTT.

This clonotype has ten or more counts. The chain uses TRBV7-8 and TRBJ2-1, with a possible D match to TRBD1 (6 bases). V lost 5 bases, J lost 0 bases, and 17 bases lay in between. CDR1 and CDR2 (germline): SGHVS, FQNEAQ. This CDR3 has 17 amino acids. The CDR3 region is CASSLGAGGNSYNEQFF. Here the CDR3 DNA reads TGTGCCAGCAGCCTGGGGGCGGGCGGTAACTCCTACAATGAGCAGTTCTTC.

This clonotype was counted many times. The chain joins TRBV20-1 to TRBJ2-7; TRBD1 aligns across 8 bases. The germline V gene has CDR1 DFQATT and CDR2 SNEGSKA (reference sequence). J gave up 1 base and V 1 base, and 6 bases lay outside the gene matches. The CDR3 spans 15 residues. The CDR3 region has the DNA TGCAGTGCTAGAGTGGACAGGGTAGGATCCTACGAGCAGTACTTC. This encodes CSARVDRVGSYEQYF.

In its sample, this clonotype was seen many times. The chain recombines TRBV20-1 with TRBJ2-1, with D uncertain. Germline V CDR1 and CDR2: DFQATT, SNEGSKA (reference sequence). V was cut by 5 bases and J by 4 bases, with 18 bases left in between. This CDR3 is 15 amino acids long. CDR3 sequence: CSAQSGSSSYNEQFF. CDR3 in DNA: TGCAGTGCTCAATCCGGGTCATCCTCATACAATGAGCAGTTCTTC.

This clonotype was counted between two and nine times. Since a much larger clone is just one base distant, this may be a read error. V usage is TRBV9 and J usage is TRBJ2-3; D unclear. CDR1 and CDR2 (germline): SGDLS, YYNGEE. V shed 0 bases and J shed 3 bases, with 2 bases lying between them. The CDR3 runs to 12 residues. The CDR3 coding sequence is TGTGCCAGCAGCGTAGAAACAGATACGCAGTATTTT. Translating gives CASSVETDTQYF.

As for this clonotype: A much larger clone lies one base from this, so it may be a read error. This chain's CDR3 is CANSLGLDWEVSEQFF. DNA of the CDR3: TGTGCCAACAGCTTAGGGTTGGACTGGGAGGTCAGCGAGCAGTTCTTC. V is TRBV11-3 and J is TRBJ2-1; possible D gene TRBD2, 6 bases. The CDR3 totals 16 residues. Germline CDR1 and CDR2: SGHNT and YENEEA.